Below, 27 T cell receptor beta chains from the same sample are listed, as sequenced in a study of T-cell memory formation after mild COVID-19. TCRdb recomputed calls from the 5' RACE reads with MiXCR, one row per CDR3 protein. This table holds just under 150,000 distinct CDR3 sequences, approximately 21% found once. The sequencing input was PBMCs or a T cell subset sorted from them (not recorded which). All receptors come from an adult woman who had mild COVID-19 (a few samples of this study predate the infection). Cell type and time point are not known.

The chain recombines TRBV11-2 with TRBJ1-1; D call uncertain. CDR3 size: 13 residues. Per the germline V gene, CDR1 is SGHAT and CDR2 is FQNNGV. Trimming cost V 1 base and J 8 bases, with 11 bases left between them. CDR3 region: CASSLGATAEAFF. The CDR3 DNA is TGTGCCAGCAGCTTAGGGGCTACTGCCGAAGCTTTCTTT.

Only a few counts were recorded for this clonotype. The rearrangement joins TRBV19 to TRBJ2-5; D remains unclear. The V gene's germline CDR1 is LNHDA and CDR2 SQIVND (reference sequence). V was trimmed by 4 bases and J by 5 bases, leaving 14 bases between them. This CDR3 is built from 14 residues. The CDR3 loop is CASSTGPHGETQYF. The CDR3 nucleotides are TGTGCCAGTAGTACCGGTCCGCATGGGGAGACCCAGTACTTC.

The chain has TRBV5-1 and TRBJ1-4; 8 bases fit TRBD1. The V segment lost 6 bases and the J segment 5 bases; nucleotides outside the gene matches: 3. This CDR3 is built from 13 residues. Germline V gives CDR1 SGHRS, CDR2 YFSETQ. For the CDR3, the DNA is TGCGCCAGCATTGGGACAGGCAATGAAAAACTGTTTTTT. This translates into CASIGTGNEKLFF.

This clonotype came up a few times. The chain combines TRBV24-1 with TRBJ1-2; 7 bases line up with TRBD1. The ends lost 8 bases at V and 6 bases at J; junction bases unmatched: 8. The CDR3 spans 13 residues. The germline CDR1 and CDR2 sequences are KGHDR and SFDVKD. CDR3 loop: CATKSGTAHGYTF. The CDR3 bases are TGTGCCACCAAATCCGGGACAGCTCATGGCTACACCTTC.

The chain has TRBV5-6 and TRBJ2-7; D is perhaps TRBD2 (6 bases). Trimming left V 0 bases short and J 6 bases short, with 16 bases between. Germline assignment: CDR1 SGHDT and CDR2 YYEEEE. The length of the CDR3 is 15 residues. This chain's CDR3 is CASSLEGLGRGEQYF. In DNA, the CDR3 is TGTGCCAGCAGCTTGGAGGGGCTCGGGAGAGGCGAGCAGTACTTC. The whole variable domain, filled in from reference TRBV5-6 and TRBJ2-7, reads DAGVTQSPTHLIKTRGQQVTLRCSPKSGHDTVSWYQQALGQGPQFIFQYYEEEERQRGNFPDRFSGHQFPNYSSELNVNALLLGDSALYLCASSLEGLGRGEQYFGPGTRLTVT.

V usage is TRBV2 and J usage is TRBJ2-3; D is unresolved. Trimming took 5 bases from V and 0 from J, leaving 9 bases between them. The CDR3 consists of 14 residues. Per germline, CDR1 SNHLY and CDR2 FYNNEI. In nucleotides, the CDR3 is TGTGCCAGCAGTTCCCGACGGAGCACAGATACGCAGTATTTT. It is translated as CASSSRRSTDTQYF.

This clonotype has ten or more counts. V and J are TRBV3-1 and TRBJ1-3; D uncertain. CDR3 length equals 15 residues. Germline CDR1 is LGHDT and CDR2 is YNNKEL (reference sequence). V lost 5 bases to trimming and J lost 0 bases, with 11 bases between them. In nucleotides, the CDR3 is TGTGCCAGCAGCGAAACAGCTGCCTCTGGAAACACCATATATTTT. It encodes CASSETAASGNTIYF.

The table lists this clonotype with a few counts. The V call is TRBV27, the J call TRBJ2-7, with D possibly matching TRBD2 (6 bases). The germline V gene encodes CDR1 MNHEY and CDR2 SMNVEV (reference sequence). The V and J ends lost 10 bases and 0 bases respectively, with 19 bases between them. The CDR3 spans 15 residues. CDR3 DNA sequence: TGTGCCATCCAAGGACGCGGCGGGGCCTCCTACGAGCAGTACTTC. As protein: CAIQGRGGASYEQYF.

At least ten counts were recorded for this clonotype. The chain is built from TRBV5-8 and TRBJ2-7; no reliable D call. The germline V gene encodes CDR1 SGHTS and CDR2 YDEGEE. CDR3 size: 10 residues. V lost 4 bases, J lost 3 bases, and 2 bases lay in between. CDR3 sequence reads: CASSRYEQYF. CDR3 nucleotide sequence: TGTGCCAGCAGCCGCTACGAGCAGTACTTC.

This clonotype was counted at least ten times. This sequence joins TRBV5-6 and TRBJ2-7; D uncertain. The CDR3 is 14 residues long. CDR1 and CDR2 from the germline V gene are SGHDT and YYEEEE. The V and J ends lost 1 base and 0 bases respectively, with 8 bases between them. Here the CDR3 DNA reads TGTGCCAGCAGCTTGCGTCCATCCTCCTACGAGCAGTACTTC. The encoded protein is CASSLRPSSYEQYF.

This clonotype was observed many times. The chain employs TRBV20-1 and TRBJ2-1; 16 nucleotides match TRBD2. The V segment lost 0 bases and the J segment 5 bases; nucleotides outside the gene matches: 4. The germline gives CDR1 DFQATT, CDR2 SNEGSKA (reference sequence). The length of the CDR3 is 17 residues. CDR3 loop: CSARDVGTSGGDNEQFF. In nucleotides, the CDR3 is TGCAGTGCTAGAGATGTCGGGACTAGCGGGGGGGACAATGAGCAGTTCTTC.

This clonotype was counted between two and nine times. The chain joins TRBV6-1 to TRBJ2-7; 11 bases agree with TRBD2. The CDR3 is made up of 14 amino acids. The V gene's germline CDR1 is MNHNS and CDR2 SASEGT. The trim removed 3 bases at V and 6 bases at J, leaving 4 bases unmatched. The CDR3: CASSDSLAGVEQYF. The DNA for the CDR3 is TGTGCCAGCAGTGATTCACTAGCGGGAGTCGAGCAGTACTTC.

This clonotype was detected a few times. V is TRBV12-3 or TRBV12-4 and J is TRBJ2-2, with 7 bases identical to TRBD2. The length of the CDR3 is 12 residues. The V segment lost 8 bases and the J segment 5 bases; nucleotides outside the gene matches: 2. Here the CDR3 reads CASWGGTGELFF. The CDR3 bases are TGTGCCAGCTGGGGGGGGACCGGGGAGCTGTTTTTT.

This clonotype was picked up a small number of times. The chain couples TRBV19 to TRBJ1-1, with D possibly matching TRBD1 (5 bases). Looked up from germline, CDR1 is LNHDA and CDR2 is SQIVND (reference sequence). This CDR3 spans 16 amino acids. Trimming removed 3 bases at V and 1 base at J, with 15 bases between. The CDR3 loop is CASSILRGARNTEAFF. Here the CDR3 DNA reads TGTGCCAGTAGTATCCTTCGAGGGGCGAGGAACACTGAAGCTTTCTTT.

This clonotype was seen many times. The chain links TRBV7-2 to TRBJ2-5; D not resolved. Trimming cost V 0 bases and J 2 bases, with 4 bases left between them. There are 13 residues in the CDR3. The germline gives CDR1 SGHTA, CDR2 FQGNSA. The CDR3 sequence: CASSLAWQETQYF. CDR3 in DNA: TGTGCCAGCAGCTTAGCCTGGCAAGAGACCCAGTACTTC.

This clonotype showed up just a few times. The chain combines TRBV7-9 with TRBJ1-1, with D hard to call. The CDR3 spans 13 residues. Trimming shortened V by 7 bases and J by 0 bases, and 9 bases separated the two germline ends. The germline V gene encodes CDR1 SEHNR and CDR2 FQNEAQ (reference sequence). CDR3 region: CASTLSLNTEAFF. The DNA of the CDR3 is TGTGCCAGCACCCTGTCCCTGAACACTGAAGCTTTCTTT.

This chain connects TRBV5-1 to TRBJ1-2; D not certain. V lost 0 bases and J 5 bases, leaving 8 bases between the germline ends. CDR3 length: 13 amino acids. Germline values: CDR1 SGHRS, CDR2 YFSETQ. CDR3 nucleotide sequence: TGCGCCAGCAGCTTGGGAGAGGGATATGGCTACACCTTC. Translated: CASSLGEGYGYTF.

The chain links TRBV18 to TRBJ2-5; maybe TRBD2 (6 bases). V gave up 2 bases and J gave up 4 bases, with 11 bases separating them. Germline lookup yields CDR1 KGHSH and CDR2 LQKENI. CDR3 length: 14 amino acids. CDR3 sequence reads: CASSPTGVGETQYF. CDR3 coding DNA: TGTGCCAGCTCACCAACGGGAGTGGGAGAGACCCAGTACTTC.

The gene calls are TRBV7-2 and TRBJ2-1, with TRBD2 matching 12 bases. With 2 bases clipped from V and 9 bases from J, the junction kept 17 bases outside the gene matches. CDR1 SGHTA and CDR2 FQGNSA come from the germline V gene. The CDR3 has 19 residues. The DNA for the CDR3 is TGTGCCAGCAGCTTATTGGCTAGCGGGAGGGCCTTTCCTTCTGGTGAGCAGTTCTTC. Translation: CASSLLASGRAFPSGEQFF.

In this sample, this clonotype turned up a few times. The chain joins TRBV19 to TRBJ1-2, with D unresolved. Trimming left V 4 bases short and J 8 bases short, with 20 bases between. Germline CDR1 LNHDA, CDR2 SQIVND (reference sequence). CDR3 length: 15 residues. CDR3 sequence reads: CASSTNDLAGIGYTF. In DNA form, the CDR3 reads TGTGCCAGTAGTACGAACGATCTAGCGGGCATCGGCTACACCTTC.

The chain couples TRBV6-5 to TRBJ2-7; D is tentatively TRBD1 or TRBD2 (6 bases each). Germline V gene data show CDR1 as MNHEY and CDR2 as SVGAGI. The CDR3 runs to 15 residues. With 4 bases removed from V and 4 bases from J, the gap between germline ends came to 17 bases. CDR3 sequence reads: CASSSQSGGLYEQYF. The CDR3 DNA sequence: TGTGCCAGCAGTTCCCAAAGTGGGGGGCTTTACGAGCAGTACTTC.

This clonotype was found a few times. The chain links TRBV30 to TRBJ2-7; D not resolved. From germline, CDR1 is GTSNPN and CDR2 SVGIG (reference sequence). With 3 bases removed from V and 6 bases from J, the gap between germline ends came to 9 bases. The CDR3 runs 11 residues. The CDR3 DNA is TGTGCCTGGAGCGCCCTTCTCGAGCAGTACTTC. Encoded protein: CAWSALLEQYF. The variable domain in full, completed from reference TRBV30 and TRBJ2-7, reads SQTIHQWPATLVQPVGSPLSLECTVEGTSNPNLYWYRQAAGRGLQLLFYSVGIGQISSEVPQNLSASRPQDRQFILSSKKLLLSDSGFYLCAWSALLEQYFGPGTRLTVT.

The J gene is TRBJ2-7, the V gene TRBV5-1, with D unclear. This CDR3 comprises 14 residues. The V end was cut by 0 bases, the J end by 3 bases, with 10 bases between. Germline V gives CDR1 SGHRS, CDR2 YFSETQ. The CDR3 protein is CASSLGQSLYEQYF. The CDR3 region has the DNA TGCGCCAGCAGCTTGGGACAATCTCTCTACGAGCAGTACTTC.

The rearrangement links TRBV24-1 to TRBJ1-2; the D is unclear. The germline V gene encodes CDR1 KGHDR and CDR2 SFDVKD. V was cut by 5 bases and J by 0 bases, with 6 bases left in between. The CDR3 sequence is 13 residues long. CDR3 sequence (DNA): TGTGCCACCAGTGTTGGCCCTAACTATGGCTACACCTTC. It yields the protein CATSVGPNYGYTF.

The chain has TRBV30 and TRBJ2-3; 15 bases map to TRBD2. The CDR3 extends over 15 amino acids. The trim removed 4 bases at V and 9 bases at J, leaving 8 bases unmatched. CDR1 is GTSNPN, CDR2 SVGIG, per germline (reference sequence). Here the CDR3 DNA reads TGTGCCTGGAATAGCCTCGGACTAGCGGGGGGGACGCAGTATTTT. Translation gives CAWNSLGLAGGTQYF.

The chain links TRBV5-1 to TRBJ2-7; TRBD2 matches at 7 bases. V lost 4 bases to trimming and J lost 0 bases; unmatched junction nucleotides: 13. The germline gives CDR1 SGHRS, CDR2 YFSETQ. CDR3 size: 17 residues. The CDR3 region has the DNA TGCGCCAGCAGCCCTAAGCTTCTAGCGGACCACTCCTACGAGCAGTACTTC. It is translated as CASSPKLLADHSYEQYF.

The chain has TRBV4-2 and TRBJ2-3, with D hard to call. The germline V gene encodes CDR1 LGHNA and CDR2 YNFKEQ. The CDR3 runs to 15 residues. V lost 1 base to trimming and J lost 2 bases, with 10 bases between them. This chain's CDR3 is CASSQGGSTTDTQYF. The CDR3 DNA sequence: TGTGCCAGCAGCCAAGGGGGTAGCACCACAGATACGCAGTATTTT.